The rows below give T cell receptor beta chains drawn from one sample of a study of spatial heterogeneity in lung cancer. TCRdb re-analysed the 5' RACE reads in MiXCR, keeping a single row per CDR3 protein. The data hold about 10,000 distinct CDR3 sequences, with roughly 6.4% observed a single time. Sequences were derived from normal lung tissue next to the tumor, sampled at surgery. Receptors originate from a male donor with early-stage non-small cell lung cancer. The CDR3 runs from the conserved cysteine through the conserved F or W. Fields, in order: D gene, V gene, CDR3 protein. The D gene is left open where the match is weak.

d_gene: -; v_gene: TRBV20-1; CDR3aa: CSAADQPDTQYF
d_gene: TRBD2; v_gene: TRBV12-3/TRBV12-4; CDR3aa: CASTLSGRVEQFF
d_gene: TRBD2; v_gene: TRBV27; CDR3aa: CASKTSGSVGYEQYF
d_gene: TRBD1; v_gene: TRBV29-1; CDR3aa: CSVAGTGGLEQYF
d_gene: -; v_gene: TRBV6-6; CDR3aa: CASSYDTSTEAFF
d_gene: -; v_gene: TRBV28; CDR3aa: CASSVRDEQFF
d_gene: -; v_gene: TRBV7-3; CDR3aa: CASSQGLAQETQYF
d_gene: -; v_gene: TRBV6-2/TRBV6-3; CDR3aa: CASSYRQYTDTQYF
d_gene: -; v_gene: TRBV11-1; CDR3aa: CASSSRDEQFF
d_gene: -; v_gene: TRBV6-2/TRBV6-3; CDR3aa: CASSLSGADTEAFF
d_gene: -; v_gene: TRBV15; CDR3aa: CATSRDLEDQPQHF
d_gene: TRBD1; v_gene: TRBV2; CDR3aa: CASSEGRQGVKLFF
d_gene: -; v_gene: TRBV7-3; CDR3aa: CASSLAAGSGAEAFF
d_gene: -; v_gene: TRBV15; CDR3aa: CATSRATGLGEQYF
d_gene: -; v_gene: TRBV11-2; CDR3aa: CASSLGRSNYGYTF
d_gene: -; v_gene: TRBV20-1; CDR3aa: CSAATDSANGELFF
d_gene: -; v_gene: TRBV15; CDR3aa: CATSTPDGGFTDTQYF
d_gene: -; v_gene: TRBV6-5; CDR3aa: CASSPRVGVTYEQYF
d_gene: -; v_gene: TRBV24-1; CDR3aa: CATSDVGTGELFF
d_gene: -; v_gene: TRBV3-1; CDR3aa: CASSPLGAPGANVLTF
d_gene: TRBD1; v_gene: TRBV5-4; CDR3aa: CASSRDREQETQYF
d_gene: -; v_gene: TRBV20-1; CDR3aa: CSASPQLNEQFF
d_gene: -; v_gene: TRBV12-3/TRBV12-4; CDR3aa: CASTIVGAGDTQYF
d_gene: -; v_gene: TRBV27; CDR3aa: CASSLRGAYEQYF
d_gene: -; v_gene: TRBV5-1; CDR3aa: CASSFIGQPSDEQYF
d_gene: -; v_gene: TRBV28; CDR3aa: CASSLRRTEAFF
d_gene: -; v_gene: TRBV20-1; CDR3aa: CSARDSRSSGNTIYF
d_gene: TRBD1; v_gene: TRBV7-3; CDR3aa: CASSVSGTVAKNIQYF
d_gene: TRBD2; v_gene: TRBV5-4; CDR3aa: CASTVAGLSYNEQFF
d_gene: TRBD1; v_gene: TRBV29-1; CDR3aa: CSVLQGAQGDEQFF
d_gene: -; v_gene: TRBV20-1; CDR3aa: CSARDQTSTDTQYF
d_gene: -; v_gene: TRBV20-1; CDR3aa: CSARFPWGSYGYTF
d_gene: -; v_gene: TRBV29-1; CDR3aa: CSATGEAGANVLTF
d_gene: -; v_gene: TRBV18; CDR3aa: CASSPTGFSGANVLTF